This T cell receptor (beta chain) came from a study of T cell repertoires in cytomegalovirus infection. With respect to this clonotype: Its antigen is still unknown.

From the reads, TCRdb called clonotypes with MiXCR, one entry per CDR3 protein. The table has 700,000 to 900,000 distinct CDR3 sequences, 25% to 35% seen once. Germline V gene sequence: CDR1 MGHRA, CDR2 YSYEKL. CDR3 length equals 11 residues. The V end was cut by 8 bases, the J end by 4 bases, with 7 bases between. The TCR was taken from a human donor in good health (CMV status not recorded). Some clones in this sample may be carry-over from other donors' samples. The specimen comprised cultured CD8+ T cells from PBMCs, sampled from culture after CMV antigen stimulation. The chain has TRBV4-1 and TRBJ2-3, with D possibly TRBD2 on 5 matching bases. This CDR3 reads CASEEADTQYF. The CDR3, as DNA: TGCGCCAGCGAGGAGGCAGATACGCAGTATTTT.